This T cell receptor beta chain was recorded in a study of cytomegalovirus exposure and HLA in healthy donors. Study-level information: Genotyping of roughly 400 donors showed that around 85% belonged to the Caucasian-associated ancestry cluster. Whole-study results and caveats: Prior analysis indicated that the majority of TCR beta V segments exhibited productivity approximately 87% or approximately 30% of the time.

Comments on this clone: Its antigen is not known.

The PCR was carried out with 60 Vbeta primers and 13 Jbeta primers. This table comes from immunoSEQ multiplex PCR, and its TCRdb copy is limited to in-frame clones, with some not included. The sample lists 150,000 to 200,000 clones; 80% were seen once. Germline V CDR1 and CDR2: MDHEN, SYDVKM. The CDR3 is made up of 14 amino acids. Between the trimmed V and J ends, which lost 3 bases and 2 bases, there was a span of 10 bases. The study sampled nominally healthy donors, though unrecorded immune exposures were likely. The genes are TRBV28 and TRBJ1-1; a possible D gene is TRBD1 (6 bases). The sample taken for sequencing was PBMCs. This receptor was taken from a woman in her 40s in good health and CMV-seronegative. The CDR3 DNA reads TGTGCCAGCAGTTTTAGAGGGGGAAACACTGAAGCTTTCTTT. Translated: CASSFRGGNTEAFF. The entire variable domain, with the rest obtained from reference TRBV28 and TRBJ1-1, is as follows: DVKVTQSSRYLVKRTGEKVFLECVQDMDHENMFWYRQDPGLGLRLIYFSYDVKMKEKGDIPEGYSVSREKKERFSLILESASTNQTSMYLCASSFRGGNTEAFFGQGTRLTVV.